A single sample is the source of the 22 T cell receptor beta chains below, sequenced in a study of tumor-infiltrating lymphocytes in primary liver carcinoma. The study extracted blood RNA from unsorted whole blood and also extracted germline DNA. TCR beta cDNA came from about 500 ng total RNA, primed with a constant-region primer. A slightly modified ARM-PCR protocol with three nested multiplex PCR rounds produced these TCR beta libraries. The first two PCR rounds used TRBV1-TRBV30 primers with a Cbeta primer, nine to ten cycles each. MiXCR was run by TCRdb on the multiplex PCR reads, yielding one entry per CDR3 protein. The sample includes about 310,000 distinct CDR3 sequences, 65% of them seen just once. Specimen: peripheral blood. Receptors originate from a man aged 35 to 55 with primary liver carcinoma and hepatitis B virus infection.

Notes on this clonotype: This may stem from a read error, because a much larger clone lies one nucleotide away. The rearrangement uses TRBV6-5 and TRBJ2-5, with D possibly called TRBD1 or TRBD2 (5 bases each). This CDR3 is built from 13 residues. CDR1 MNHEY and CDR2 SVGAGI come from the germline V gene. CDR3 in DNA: TGTGCCAGCAGTTACGTGAGGGGAGAGACCCAGTGCTTC. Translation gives CASSYVRGETQCF.

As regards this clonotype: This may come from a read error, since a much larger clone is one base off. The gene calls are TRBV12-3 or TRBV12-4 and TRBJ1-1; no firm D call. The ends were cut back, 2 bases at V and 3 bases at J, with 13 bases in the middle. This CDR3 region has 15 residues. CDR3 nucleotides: TGTGCCAGCAGTTTATACTTCCTCACGCACACTGAAGCTTTCTTT. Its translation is CASSLYFLTHTEAFF.

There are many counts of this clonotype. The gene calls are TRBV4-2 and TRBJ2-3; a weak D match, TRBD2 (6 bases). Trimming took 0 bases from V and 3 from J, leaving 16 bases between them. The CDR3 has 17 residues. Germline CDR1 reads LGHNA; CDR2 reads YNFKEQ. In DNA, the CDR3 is TGTGCCAGCAGCCAAGATACAGCACTACGGGGGACAGATACGCAGTATTTT. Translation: CASSQDTALRGTDTQYF.

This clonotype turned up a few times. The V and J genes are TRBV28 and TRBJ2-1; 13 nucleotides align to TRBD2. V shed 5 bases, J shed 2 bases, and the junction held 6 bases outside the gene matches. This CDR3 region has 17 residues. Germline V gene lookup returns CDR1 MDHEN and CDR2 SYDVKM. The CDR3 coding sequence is TGTGCCAGCAGTACAAGACTAGCGGGAGGCACCTACAATGAGCAGTTCTTC. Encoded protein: CASSTRLAGGTYNEQFF. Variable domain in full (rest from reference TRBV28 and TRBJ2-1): DVKVTQSSRYLVKRTGEKVFLECVQDMDHENMFWYRQDPGLGLRLIYFSYDVKMKEKGDIPEGYSVSREKKERFSLILESASTNQTSMYLCASSTRLAGGTYNEQFFGPGTRLTVL.

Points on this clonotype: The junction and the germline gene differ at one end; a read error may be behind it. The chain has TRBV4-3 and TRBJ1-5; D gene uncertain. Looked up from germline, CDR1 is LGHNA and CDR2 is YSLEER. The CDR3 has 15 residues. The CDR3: CASSQRRALNQAQHF. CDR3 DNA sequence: TGCGCCAGCAGTCAACGCCGGGCCCTCAATCAGGCCCAGCATTTT.

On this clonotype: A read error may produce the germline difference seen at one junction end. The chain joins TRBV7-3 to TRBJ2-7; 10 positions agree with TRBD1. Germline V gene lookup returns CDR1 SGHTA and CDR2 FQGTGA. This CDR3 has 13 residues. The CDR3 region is CASSRGQGDKQYF. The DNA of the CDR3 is TGTGCCAGTAGCCGCGGACAGGGGGATAAGCAGTATTTC.

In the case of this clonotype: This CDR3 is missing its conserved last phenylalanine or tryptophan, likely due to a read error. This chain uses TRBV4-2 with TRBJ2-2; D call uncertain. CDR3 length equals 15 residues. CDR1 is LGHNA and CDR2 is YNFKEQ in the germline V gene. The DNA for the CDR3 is TGTACCAGCAGCCAAGATCTGGCAAGGCAAGGGGAGCTGTTTTCT. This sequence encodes CTSSQDLARQGELFS.

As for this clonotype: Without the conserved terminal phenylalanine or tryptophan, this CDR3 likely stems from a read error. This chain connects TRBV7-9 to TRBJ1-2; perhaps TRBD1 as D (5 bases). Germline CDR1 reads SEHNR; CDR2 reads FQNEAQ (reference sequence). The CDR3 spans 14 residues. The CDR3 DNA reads TGTGCCAACAGCACATCTGGGGGAGAGCTAGGCTACACCCTC. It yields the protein CANSTSGGELGYTL.

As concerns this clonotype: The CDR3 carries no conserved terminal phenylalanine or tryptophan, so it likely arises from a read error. This CDR3 reads CASSPGHIQPQHY. CDR3 DNA: TGTGCCAGCAGTCCCGGGCATATCCAGCCCCAGCATTAT. V is TRBV12-3 or TRBV12-4 and J is TRBJ1-5, with D uncertain. Trimming removed 5 bases at V and 7 bases at J, with 12 bases between. The CDR3 covers 13 residues.

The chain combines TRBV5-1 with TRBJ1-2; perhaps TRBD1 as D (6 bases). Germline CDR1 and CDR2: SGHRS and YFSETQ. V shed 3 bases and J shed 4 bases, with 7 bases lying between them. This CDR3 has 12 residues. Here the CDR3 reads CASSWDTYGYTF. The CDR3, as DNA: TGCGCCAGCAGCTGGGACACCTATGGCTACACCTTC.

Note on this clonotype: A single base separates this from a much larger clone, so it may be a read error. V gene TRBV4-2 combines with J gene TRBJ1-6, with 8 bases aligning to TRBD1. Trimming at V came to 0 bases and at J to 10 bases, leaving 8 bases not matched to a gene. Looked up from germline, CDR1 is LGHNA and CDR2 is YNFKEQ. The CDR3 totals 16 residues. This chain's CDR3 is CASSQEDGQGHSPLHF. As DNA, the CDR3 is TGTGCCAGCAGCCAAGAGGACGGACAGGGACACTCACCCCTCCACTTT.

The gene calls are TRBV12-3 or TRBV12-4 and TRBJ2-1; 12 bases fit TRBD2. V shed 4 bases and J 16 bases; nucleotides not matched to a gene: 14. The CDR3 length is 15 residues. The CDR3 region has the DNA TGTGCCAGCAGTTCGACTAGCGGGAGCTCGTATGAGGAATTCTTC. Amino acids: CASSSTSGSSYEEFF.

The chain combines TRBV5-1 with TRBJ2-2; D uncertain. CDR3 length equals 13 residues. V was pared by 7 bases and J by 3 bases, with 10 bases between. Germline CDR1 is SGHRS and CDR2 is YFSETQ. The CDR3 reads CASLDADTGELFF. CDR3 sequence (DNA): TGCGCCAGCCTGGACGCCGACACCGGGGAGCTGTTTTTT.

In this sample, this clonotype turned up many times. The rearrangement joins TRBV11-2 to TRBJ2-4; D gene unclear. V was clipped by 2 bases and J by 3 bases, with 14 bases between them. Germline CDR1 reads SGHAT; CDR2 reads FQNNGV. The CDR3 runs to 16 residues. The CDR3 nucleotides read TGTGCCAGCAGCTTAACGCTAGTTGGGGTCAAAAACATTCAGTACTTC. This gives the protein CASSLTLVGVKNIQYF.

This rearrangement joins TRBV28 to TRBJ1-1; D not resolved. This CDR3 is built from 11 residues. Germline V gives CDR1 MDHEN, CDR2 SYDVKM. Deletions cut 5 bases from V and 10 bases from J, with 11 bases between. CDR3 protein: CASSLRQVAFF. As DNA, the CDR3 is TGTGCCAGCAGTCTACGGCAGGTAGCTTTCTTT.

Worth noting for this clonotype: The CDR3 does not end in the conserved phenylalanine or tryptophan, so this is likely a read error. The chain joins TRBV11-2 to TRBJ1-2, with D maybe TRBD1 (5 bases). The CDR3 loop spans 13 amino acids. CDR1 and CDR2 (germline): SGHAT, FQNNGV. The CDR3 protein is CTSSLAQDHGYTL. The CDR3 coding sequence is TGTACCAGCAGCTTGGCACAGGACCATGGCTACACCCTC.

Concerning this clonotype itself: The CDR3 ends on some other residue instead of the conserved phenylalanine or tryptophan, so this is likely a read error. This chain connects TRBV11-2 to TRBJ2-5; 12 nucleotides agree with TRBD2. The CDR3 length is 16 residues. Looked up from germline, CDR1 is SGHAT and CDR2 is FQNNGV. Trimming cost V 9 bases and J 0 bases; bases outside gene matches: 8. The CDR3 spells CASNLGLAGNQETQYS. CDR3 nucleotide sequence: TGTGCCAGTAACTTAGGACTAGCGGGAAACCAAGAGACCCAGTACTCC.

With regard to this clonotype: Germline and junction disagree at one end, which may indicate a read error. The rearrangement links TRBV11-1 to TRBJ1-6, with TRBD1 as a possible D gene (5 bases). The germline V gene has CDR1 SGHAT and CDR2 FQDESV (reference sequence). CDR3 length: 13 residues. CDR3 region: CAISRTLVSHLHF. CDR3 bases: TGTGCCATCAGCCGGACACTGGTCTCACACCTCCACTTT.

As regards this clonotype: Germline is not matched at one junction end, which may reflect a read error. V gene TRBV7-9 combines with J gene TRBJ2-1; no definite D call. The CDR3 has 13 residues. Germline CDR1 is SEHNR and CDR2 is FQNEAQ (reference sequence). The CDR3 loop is CASSLAKTDEQFF. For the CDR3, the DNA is TGCGCCAGCAGCTTGGCCAAGACCGATGAGCAGTTCTTC.

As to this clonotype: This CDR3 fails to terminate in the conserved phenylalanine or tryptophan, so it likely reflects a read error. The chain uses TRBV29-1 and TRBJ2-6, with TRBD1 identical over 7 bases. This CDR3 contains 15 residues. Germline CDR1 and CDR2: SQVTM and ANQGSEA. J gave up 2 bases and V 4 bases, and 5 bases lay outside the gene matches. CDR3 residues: CSVAGGRAGANVLTI. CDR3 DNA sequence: TGCAGCGTTGCAGGGGGAAGAGCTGGGGCCAACGTCCTGACTATA.

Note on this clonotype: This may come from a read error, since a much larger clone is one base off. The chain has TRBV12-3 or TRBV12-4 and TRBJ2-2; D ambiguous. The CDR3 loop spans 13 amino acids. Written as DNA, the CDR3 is TGTGTCAGCAGCCAAACTAAGACCGGGGAGCTGTTTTTT. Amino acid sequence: CVSSQTKTGELFF.

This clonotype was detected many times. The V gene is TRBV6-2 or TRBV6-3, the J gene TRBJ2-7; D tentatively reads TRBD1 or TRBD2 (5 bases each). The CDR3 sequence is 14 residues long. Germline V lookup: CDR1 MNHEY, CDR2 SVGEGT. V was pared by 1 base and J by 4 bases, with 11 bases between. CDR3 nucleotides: TGTGCCAGCAGTTACTGGGGACCTCTTTACGAGCAGTACTTC. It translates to CASSYWGPLYEQYF.